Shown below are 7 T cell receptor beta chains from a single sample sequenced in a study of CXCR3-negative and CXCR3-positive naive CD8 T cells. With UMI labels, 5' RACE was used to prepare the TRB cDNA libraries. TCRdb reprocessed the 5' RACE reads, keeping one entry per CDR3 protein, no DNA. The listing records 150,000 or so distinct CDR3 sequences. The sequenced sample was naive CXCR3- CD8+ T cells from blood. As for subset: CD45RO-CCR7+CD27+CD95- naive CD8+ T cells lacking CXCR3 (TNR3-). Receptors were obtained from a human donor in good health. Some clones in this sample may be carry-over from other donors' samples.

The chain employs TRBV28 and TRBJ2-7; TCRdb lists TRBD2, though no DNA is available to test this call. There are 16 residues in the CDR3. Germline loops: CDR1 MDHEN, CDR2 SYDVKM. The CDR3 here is CASTLHSTSGRYEQYF.

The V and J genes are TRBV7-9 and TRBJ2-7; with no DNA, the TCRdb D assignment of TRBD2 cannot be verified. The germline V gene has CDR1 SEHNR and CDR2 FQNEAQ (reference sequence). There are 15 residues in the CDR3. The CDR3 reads CASSLTFGGDYEQYF.

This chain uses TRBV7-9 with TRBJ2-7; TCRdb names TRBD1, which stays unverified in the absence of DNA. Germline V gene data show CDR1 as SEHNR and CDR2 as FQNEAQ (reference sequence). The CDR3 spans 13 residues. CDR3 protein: CASSGDRGGEQYF.

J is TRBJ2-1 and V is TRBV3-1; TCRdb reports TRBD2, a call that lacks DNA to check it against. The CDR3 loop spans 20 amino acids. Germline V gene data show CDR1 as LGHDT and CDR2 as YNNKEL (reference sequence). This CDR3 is CASSQGPGLAGVGGYNEQFF.

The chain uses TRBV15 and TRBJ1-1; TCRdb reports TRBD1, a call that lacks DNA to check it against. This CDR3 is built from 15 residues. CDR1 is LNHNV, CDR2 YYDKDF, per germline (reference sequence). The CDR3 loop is CATSRVARGDTEAFF.

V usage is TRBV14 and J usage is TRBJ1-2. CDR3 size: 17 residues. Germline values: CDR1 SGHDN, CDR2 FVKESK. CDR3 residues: CASSQEGWKGRYYGYTF.

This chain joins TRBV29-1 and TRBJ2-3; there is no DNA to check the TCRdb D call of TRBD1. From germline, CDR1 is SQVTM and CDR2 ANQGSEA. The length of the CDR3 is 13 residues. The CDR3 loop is CSVDWDSTDTQYF.